This T cell receptor beta chain was captured by sequencing in a study of T cell repertoires in cytomegalovirus infection. Overall study findings and caveats: CMV carriers with the relevant HLA were identified by cumulative public TCR beta family frequency. HLA-C-restricted CMV clonotypes gave the most frequent clonotype in two of eight donors.

A remark on this clonotype: What it binds is not known.

V lost 5 bases and J 8 bases, leaving 10 bases between the germline ends. Germline loops: CDR1 LGHNT, CDR2 FRNRAP. CDR3 length: 12 residues. TCRdb redid the calling of the reads with MiXCR, one entry per CDR3 protein. The data hold 550,000 to 850,000 distinct CDR3 sequences, with approximately 33% observed a single time. The chain has TRBV12-5 and TRBJ2-1; D unclear. The sequencing used cultured PBMCs, collected from culture after CMV antigen stimulation. The source of this sequence is a human donor in good health (CMV status not recorded). Some clones in this sample may be carry-over from other donors' samples. The CDR3 loop reads CASGGRNHEQFF. For the CDR3, the DNA is TGTGCTAGTGGTGGACGCAACCATGAGCAGTTCTTC.